The 28 T cell receptor beta chains given below trace back to one sample, sequenced in a study of cytomegalovirus exposure and HLA in healthy donors. The PCR was carried out with 60 Vbeta primers and 13 Jbeta primers. Data came from immunoSEQ multiplex PCR; TCRdb stores just in-frame clones and leaves some out. The profile covers 210,000 or so clones, with around 80% appearing a single time and approximately 0.22% taken by the ten largest. Sequenced material: PBMCs. These receptors were collected from a girl aged 2 to 9 in good health and CMV-seronegative.

The rearrangement links TRBV6-6 to TRBJ2-3; the D gene is possibly TRBD2 (6 bases). Germline values: CDR1 MNHNY, CDR2 SVGAGI (reference sequence). V gave up 4 bases and J gave up 4 bases, with 12 bases separating them. The CDR3 has 14 residues. The CDR3 is CASSSRLVPDTQYF. In nucleotides, the CDR3 is TGTGCCAGCAGTTCGCGACTAGTGCCAGATACGCAGTATTTT.

Details on this clone: Other DNA sequences of this sample code for an identical CDR3. V is TRBV10-1 and J is TRBJ1-2, with 7 positions matching TRBD1. The germline gives CDR1 WNHNN, CDR2 SYGVQD (reference sequence). V shed 0 bases and J 5 bases; nucleotides not matched to a gene: 0. The CDR3 spans 13 residues. The DNA of the CDR3 is TGCGCCAGCAGTGAGTCCAGGGGGTATGGCTACACCTTC. Translated, it gives CASSESRGYGYTF.

This chain connects TRBV5-4 to TRBJ1-2; D not certain. This CDR3 spans 15 amino acids. The germline V gene encodes CDR1 SGHNT and CDR2 YYREEE (reference sequence). Deletions cut 0 bases from V and 4 bases from J, with 13 bases between. CDR3 bases: TGTGCCAGCAGCTTGGTTGAGACGGGAAGCTATGGCTACACCTTC. It encodes CASSLVETGSYGYTF. The complete variable domain, with remaining parts taken from reference TRBV5-4 and TRBJ1-2, reads ETGVTQSPTHLIKTRGQQVTLRCSSQSGHNTVSWYQQALGQGPQFIFQYYREEENGRGNFPPRFSGLQFPNYSSELNVNALELDDSALYLCASSLVETGSYGYTFGSGTRLTVV.

The CDR3 loop reads CASSLGLAALSNYGYTF. The CDR3 DNA reads as TGCGCCAGCAGCTTGGGTTTGGCAGCGCTCTCTAACTATGGCTACACCTTC. The rearrangement uses TRBV5-1 and TRBJ1-2, with unresolved D. The CDR3 length is 17 residues. V lost 0 bases to trimming and J lost 0 bases, with 15 bases between them. Germline V gene sequence: CDR1 SGHRS, CDR2 YFSETQ.

The V call is TRBV6-1, the J call TRBJ2-7; weak D call: TRBD1 (5 bases). With 7 bases removed from V and 2 bases from J, the gap between germline ends came to 18 bases. The CDR3 contains 15 residues. CDR1 is MNHNS, CDR2 SASEGT, per germline. The CDR3 loop reads CASIRLQGSPYEQYF. The DNA for the CDR3 is TGTGCCAGCATCCGGTTGCAGGGTAGCCCCTACGAGCAGTACTTC.

The chain joins TRBV2 to TRBJ1-2; D is unresolved. Germline assignment: CDR1 SNHLY and CDR2 FYNNEI. The V end was cut by 6 bases, the J end by 2 bases, with 10 bases between. This CDR3 has 13 amino acids. The CDR3 DNA is TGTGCCAGCAGGGCCGATTCCAACTATGGCTACACCTTC. Translating it yields CASRADSNYGYTF.

To note about this clone: Within the sample, other DNA sequences also encode this same CDR3. This rearrangement joins TRBV5-1 to TRBJ1-2; D not resolved. Germline lookup yields CDR1 SGHRS and CDR2 YFSETQ. The CDR3 totals 12 residues. The V end was cut by 0 bases, the J end by 8 bases, with 8 bases between. The CDR3, as DNA: TGCGCCAGCAGCTTGGCCGGTGAGGGCTACACCTTC. Translating it yields CASSLAGEGYTF.

V usage is TRBV6-1 and J usage is TRBJ1-5, with D perhaps matching TRBD1 (6 bases). Germline-derived CDR1 and CDR2 are MNHNS and SASEGT. The CDR3 has 16 residues. The V and J ends lost 1 base and 6 bases respectively, with 16 bases between them. The CDR3: CASSEVPGVDVQPQHF. The CDR3 DNA reads as TGTGCCAGCAGTGAAGTCCCAGGGGTAGATGTTCAGCCCCAGCATTTT.

This clone was observed a few times. Different DNA sequences within this sample yield the same CDR3. The V gene is TRBV2, the J gene TRBJ2-3; 10 bases align to TRBD1. The length of the CDR3 is 14 residues. The germline gives CDR1 SNHLY, CDR2 FYNNEI. J lost 3 bases, V lost 6 bases, and 3 bases had no gene match. CDR3 sequence (DNA): TGTGCCAGCAGCCGGGACAGGGGAACAGATACGCAGTATTTT. As protein: CASSRDRGTDTQYF.

The gene calls are TRBV4-1 and TRBJ1-1; 8 bases map to TRBD1. The germline V gene encodes CDR1 MGHRA and CDR2 YSYEKL. V trimming: 4 bases; J trimming: 1 base; junction bases outside the gene matches: 5. The CDR3 spans 15 residues. The CDR3 is CASSLVGQGNTEAFF. The CDR3 coding sequence is TGCGCCAGCAGCCTAGTAGGACAGGGGAACACTGAAGCTTTCTTT.

The rearrangement joins TRBV6-1 to TRBJ1-2, with D possibly matching TRBD1 (5 bases). Trimming took off 0 bases at V and 6 bases at J, with 11 bases between the two ends. The germline V gene encodes CDR1 MNHNS and CDR2 SASEGT. This CDR3 is built from 14 residues. CDR3 DNA: TGTGCCAGCAGTGAAGCCCAGGGAGGGGATGGCTACACCTTC. Translated: CASSEAQGGDGYTF.

V is TRBV5-1 and J is TRBJ1-5; the match to TRBD1 covers 7 bases. CDR3 length: 16 amino acids. Germline V gene data show CDR1 as SGHRS and CDR2 as YFSETQ. Trimming cost V 0 bases and J 6 bases; bases outside gene matches: 9. The CDR3, as DNA: TGCGCCAGCAGCTTGGGGGCGACAGGGCAGGGTCAGCCCCAGCATTTT. It is translated as CASSLGATGQGQPQHF.

This clone was detected once. The chain uses TRBV11-3 and TRBJ2-7; 7 nucleotides line up with TRBD1. This CDR3 is 16 amino acids long. Germline lookup yields CDR1 SGHNT and CDR2 YENEEA. The junction had 8 bases not matched to a gene; V was cut back by 1 base and J by 2 bases. CDR3 DNA sequence: TGTGCCAGCAGCTTAGTGTTCAGGGGGTCGCCCTACGAGCAGTACTTC. Amino acids: CASSLVFRGSPYEQYF.

J is TRBJ1-2 and V is TRBV6-1, with 8 bases aligning to TRBD1. Looked up from germline, CDR1 is MNHNS and CDR2 is SASEGT. The V gene end was trimmed by 1 base and the J gene end by 4 bases; junction bases not matched to a gene: 5. The CDR3 consists of 15 residues. This chain's CDR3 is CASSEGTGLIYGYTF. CDR3 DNA: TGTGCCAGCAGTGAAGGGACAGGGTTAATCTATGGCTACACCTTC.

The J gene is TRBJ2-7, the V gene TRBV5-4; 7 bases are a match to TRBD2. Looked up from germline, CDR1 is SGHNT and CDR2 is YYREEE (reference sequence). The trim removed 0 bases at V and 3 bases at J, leaving 3 bases unmatched. This CDR3 region has 14 residues. The CDR3 sequence is CASSLGLADYEQYF. CDR3 bases: TGTGCCAGCAGCTTGGGGCTAGCGGACTACGAGCAGTACTTC.

The CDR3 nucleotides read TGTGCCAGCAGTGAACGGACTAGCGGGGGGGCCAATGAGCAGTTCTTC. Amino acids: CASSERTSGGANEQFF. This rearrangement joins TRBV2 to TRBJ2-1; 15 nucleotides match TRBD2. Germline CDR1 SNHLY, CDR2 FYNNEI. This CDR3 spans 16 amino acids. V shed 2 bases and J 6 bases; nucleotides not matched to a gene: 2. Combining the CDR3 with reference TRBV2 and TRBJ2-1 gives the whole variable domain EPEVTQTPSHQVTQMGQEVILRCVPISNHLYFYWYRQILGQKVEFLVSFYNNEISEKSEIFDDQFSVERPDGSNFTLKIRSTKLEDSAMYFCASSERTSGGANEQFFGPGTRLTVL.

This chain joins TRBV4-1 and TRBJ2-5; possibly TRBD1 for D (5 bases). The DNA end is a closer match to TRBJ2-7, so the J assignment may be wrong. Germline CDR1 and CDR2: MGHRA and YSYEKL. This CDR3 contains 14 residues. CDR3 sequence reads: CASSQDAGSYEQYF. The CDR3 DNA reads as TGCGCCAGCAGCCAAGATGCAGGGTCTTACGAGCAGTACTTC.

This clone has a handful of counts. This sequence joins TRBV25-1 and TRBJ2-7, with 9 bases matching TRBD1. This CDR3 is 15 amino acids long. The germline V gene encodes CDR1 MGHDK and CDR2 SYGVNS. Germline trimming cut 6 bases from V and 3 bases from J; bases unmatched to any gene: 9. The CDR3 DNA reads as TGTGCCAGCAGAGGACCGGGACAGGGCATCTACGAGCAGTACTTC. It specifies CASRGPGQGIYEQYF.

The chain links TRBV19 to TRBJ1-5, with 7 bases matching TRBD1. CDR3 length: 16 residues. The germline CDR1 and CDR2 sequences are LNHDA and SQIVND (reference sequence). V dropped 8 bases and J dropped 5; count of bases not matched to a gene: 15. CDR3 DNA: TGTGCCAGTCTCATAACAGGGGAAGGTGGTGATCAGCCCCAGCATTTT. It encodes CASLITGEGGDQPQHF.

The chain couples TRBV19 to TRBJ2-3, with 13 bases fitting TRBD2. Trimming at V came to 0 bases and at J to 5 bases, leaving 5 bases not matched to a gene. Germline V lookup: CDR1 LNHDA, CDR2 SQIVND (reference sequence). The CDR3 contains 17 residues. This chain's CDR3 is CASSIEGLAGVRDTQYF. CDR3 DNA sequence: TGTGCCAGTAGTATAGAAGGACTAGCGGGAGTAAGAGATACGCAGTATTTT.

V usage is TRBV4-1 and J usage is TRBJ2-2, with 10 bases lining up with TRBD2. Germline V lookup: CDR1 MGHRA, CDR2 YSYEKL. V lost 3 bases, J lost 1 base, and 8 bases stayed unmatched. The CDR3 is made up of 18 amino acids. In DNA, the CDR3 is TGCGCCAGCAGCCATCTAGCGGGGGACCCAGGGAACACCGGGGAGCTGTTTTTT. Translated: CASSHLAGDPGNTGELFF.

The rearrangement uses TRBV6-1 and TRBJ2-2, with 9 bases matching TRBD1. CDR1 and CDR2 (germline): MNHNS, SASEGT. The CDR3 consists of 15 residues. The V segment lost 5 bases and the J segment 7 bases; nucleotides outside the gene matches: 8. DNA for the CDR3: TGTGCCAGCAGTACGGACAGGGGATTTATCGGGGAGCTGTTTTTT. It translates to CASSTDRGFIGELFF.

The chain is built from TRBV2 and TRBJ2-7; 11 nucleotides align to TRBD2. From germline, CDR1 is SNHLY and CDR2 FYNNEI. The CDR3 runs 15 residues. V lost 6 bases and J lost 5; bases outside the gene matches: 9. In DNA, the CDR3 is TGTGCCAGCAGGGCCATTAGCGGGGGGGCGGACGAGCAGTACTTC. The encoded protein is CASRAISGGADEQYF.

This sequence joins TRBV30 and TRBJ2-7, with 8 bases that match TRBD2. CDR3 length equals 14 residues. Germline V gene lookup returns CDR1 GTSNPN and CDR2 SVGIG (reference sequence). J lost 4 bases, V lost 4 bases, and 9 bases had no gene match. The DNA of the CDR3 is TGTGCCTGGACCGCGGGGGGTCCTCCTTACGAGCAGTACTTC. This codes for CAWTAGGPPYEQYF.

CDR3 in amino acids: CASSSGSYNSPLHF. CDR3 bases: TGTGCCAGCAGTTCAGGGTCCTATAATTCACCCCTCCACTTT. The V gene is TRBV6-5, the J gene TRBJ1-6; the D gene is possibly TRBD1 (5 bases). CDR1 and CDR2 from the germline V gene are MNHEY and SVGAGI. The CDR3 runs to 14 residues. Trimming stripped 4 bases from V and 1 base from J, with 5 bases between.

Only a few counts were recorded for this clone. The V call is TRBV5-6, the J call TRBJ2-1, with TRBD2 matching 10 bases. This CDR3 has 14 residues. Germline-derived CDR1 and CDR2 are SGHDT and YYEEEE. V gave up 0 bases and J gave up 10 bases; unmatched junction bases: 4. The CDR3 DNA reads TGTGCCAGCAGCTTGGGACTAGCGGGCGAAGAGCAGTTCTTC. This sequence encodes CASSLGLAGEEQFF.

This clone has a single count. The chain employs TRBV7-9 and TRBJ2-1; 7 bases match TRBD2. Germline V lookup: CDR1 SEHNR, CDR2 FQNEAQ (reference sequence). The CDR3 length is 13 residues. V lost 2 bases and J lost 10; bases outside the gene matches: 5. The CDR3 here is CASSLRLAEEQFF. Written as DNA, the CDR3 is TGTGCCAGCAGCTTAAGGCTAGCGGAGGAGCAGTTCTTC.

As to this clone: Other nucleotide sequences in the sample specify the same CDR3. This chain links TRBV6-5 with TRBJ2-5, with 12 bases fitting TRBD2. The CDR3 has 16 residues. Germline V gene lookup returns CDR1 MNHEY and CDR2 SVGAGI. The trim removed 2 bases at V and 2 bases at J, leaving 3 bases unmatched. This CDR3 is CASSYSLAGGQETQYF. CDR3 DNA sequence: TGTGCCAGCAGTTACAGCCTAGCGGGAGGGCAAGAGACCCAGTACTTC.